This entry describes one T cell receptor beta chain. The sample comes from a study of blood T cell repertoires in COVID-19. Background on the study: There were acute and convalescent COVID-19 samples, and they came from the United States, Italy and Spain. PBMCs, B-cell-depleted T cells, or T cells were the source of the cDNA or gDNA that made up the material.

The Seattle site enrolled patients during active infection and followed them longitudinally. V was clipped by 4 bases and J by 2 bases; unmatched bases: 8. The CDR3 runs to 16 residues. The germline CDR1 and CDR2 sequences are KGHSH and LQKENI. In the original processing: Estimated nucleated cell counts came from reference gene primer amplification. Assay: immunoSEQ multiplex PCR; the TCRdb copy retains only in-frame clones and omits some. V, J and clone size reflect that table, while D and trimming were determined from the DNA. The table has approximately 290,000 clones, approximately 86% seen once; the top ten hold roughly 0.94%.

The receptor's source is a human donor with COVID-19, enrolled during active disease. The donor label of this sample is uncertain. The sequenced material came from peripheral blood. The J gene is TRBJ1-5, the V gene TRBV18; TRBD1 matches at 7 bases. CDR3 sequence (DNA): TGTGCCAGCTCACAAGACAGGGATGATGGCAATCAGCCCCAGCATTTT. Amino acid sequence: CASSQDRDDGNQPQHF. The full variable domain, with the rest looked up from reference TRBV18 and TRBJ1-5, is NAGVMQNPRHLVRRRGQEARLRCSPMKGHSHVYWYRQLPEEGLKFMVYLQKENIIDESGMPKERFSAEFPKEGPSILRIQQVVRGDSAAYFCASSQDRDDGNQPQHFGDGTRLSIL.